The 10 T cell receptor beta chains in this list originate from one sample, sequenced in a study of metastatic and nonmetastatic thyroid tumors. Through MiXCR, TCRdb re-clonotyped the PCR reads. This sample has tens of thousands of clones, with roughly 15% found just once. All patients were untreated before thyroid surgery. Sequenced: tumor tissue. These receptor sequences come from a female donor with papillary thyroid cancer or a benign thyroid nodule (not recorded which). Some clones in this sample may be carry-over from other donors' samples.

This chain connects TRBV6-1 to TRBJ2-7; 7 bases align to TRBD1. V was pared by 4 bases and J by 7 bases, with 10 bases of the junction left unmatched. This CDR3 has 14 amino acids. The germline V gene encodes CDR1 MNHNS and CDR2 SASEGT. The DNA for the CDR3 is TGTGCCAGCAGTGTCGGACAGGAGTCCGAAGAGCAGTACTTC. Amino acid sequence: CASSVGQESEEQYF.

This clone was counted once. V usage is TRBV5-6 and J usage is TRBJ2-7, with a weak D call TRBD1 (6 bases). The V and J ends lost 0 bases and 4 bases respectively, with 14 bases between them. The CDR3 spans 15 residues. The germline CDR1 and CDR2 sequences are SGHDT and YYEEEE. DNA for the CDR3: TGTGCCAGCAGCTTGGAAGGGGGAGCGTGGTACGAGCAGTACTTC. Protein sequence: CASSLEGGAWYEQYF.

This clone was seen repeatedly, ten times or more. In DNA form, the CDR3 reads TGCGCCAGCAGCCAAGGACAGGGGGACGGTGGGGCGCAGTTCTTC. Translating it yields CASSQGQGDGGAQFF. V gene TRBV5-1 combines with J gene TRBJ2-1; 10 positions match TRBD1. Germline CDR1 SGHRS, CDR2 YFSETQ. The CDR3 has 15 amino acids. J gave up 12 bases and V 4 bases, and 13 bases lay outside the gene matches.

The rearrangement links TRBV7-3 to TRBJ2-3; TRBD1 aligns across 8 bases. CDR1 and CDR2 from the germline V gene are SGHTA and FQGTGA. The CDR3 has 15 residues. V was pared by 3 bases and J by 6 bases, with 8 bases of the junction left unmatched. The CDR3 spells CASSLTSGQVDTQYF. The CDR3 coding sequence is TGTGCCAGCAGCTTGACTTCGGGACAGGTGGATACGCAGTATTTT. Drawing the rest from reference TRBV7-3 and TRBJ2-3, the complete variable domain is GAGVSQTPSNKVTEKGKYVELRCDPISGHTALYWYRQSLGQGPEFLIYFQGTGAADDSGLPNDRFFAVRPEGSVSTLKIQRTERGDSAVYLCASSLTSGQVDTQYFGPGTRLTVL.

This clone was seen ten or more times. This chain links TRBV20-1 with TRBJ2-1; maybe TRBD2 (5 bases). Germline CDR1 is DFQATT and CDR2 is SNEGSKA (reference sequence). The V end lost 8 bases, the J end lost 3 bases, and 11 bases lay between the germline ends. CDR3 length: 12 amino acids. The CDR3 DNA follows: TGCAGTCTGGCGGGTAGCTACAATGAGCAGTTCTTC. It codes for CSLAGSYNEQFF.

The table lists this clone with a few counts. This chain joins TRBV19 and TRBJ2-7, with 12 bases identical to TRBD2. The CDR3 consists of 15 residues. Per germline, CDR1 LNHDA and CDR2 SQIVND (reference sequence). V shed 1 base, J shed 2 bases, and the junction held 0 bases outside the gene matches. CDR3 region: CASSIGLAGAYEQYF. The CDR3 nucleotides read TGTGCCAGTAGTATAGGACTAGCGGGAGCCTACGAGCAGTACTTC.

In the case of this clone: This may be a read error: a much more frequent sequence differs by one nucleotide. This sequence joins TRBV20-1 and TRBJ1-2; 12 bases match TRBD1. This CDR3 spans 13 amino acids. The J segment lost 10 bases and the V segment lost 5 bases, leaving 8 bases of the junction unmatched. Germline V lookup: CDR1 DFQATT, CDR2 SNEGSKA (reference sequence). CDR3: CSAARDRGPDYTF. The CDR3 coding sequence is TGCAGTGCTGCGAGGGACAGGGGGCCTGACTACACCTTC.

This clone was counted at least ten times. Additional DNA sequences in this sample encode the identical CDR3. The rearrangement links TRBV19 to TRBJ1-2; D remains ambiguous. Germline values: CDR1 LNHDA, CDR2 SQIVND (reference sequence). V lost 3 bases to trimming and J lost 8 bases, with 10 bases between them. The CDR3 totals 12 residues. The CDR3 sequence is CASSMRSGGYTF. The CDR3 nucleotides read TGTGCCAGTAGTATGAGGTCGGGAGGCTACACCTTC.

This clone appeared many times. This chain links TRBV6-2 or TRBV6-3 with TRBJ1-1; 8 bases map to TRBD1. V lost 6 bases and J lost 7; bases outside the gene matches: 7. The CDR3 is 13 residues long. Looked up from germline, CDR1 is MNHEY and CDR2 is SVGEGT. The CDR3: CASSSSGGGEAFF. DNA of the CDR3: TGTGCCAGCAGCTCCTCAGGGGGCGGTGAAGCTTTCTTT.

This clone was recorded many times. The chain links TRBV6-1 to TRBJ1-5; 7 bases align to TRBD1. From germline, CDR1 is MNHNS and CDR2 SASEGT. Germline trimming cut 5 bases from V and 1 base from J; bases unmatched to any gene: 8. This CDR3 has 16 amino acids. The CDR3 spells CASSWGQSLSNQPQHF. The CDR3 nucleotides are TGTGCCAGCAGTTGGGGACAGTCTTTAAGCAATCAGCCCCAGCATTTT.